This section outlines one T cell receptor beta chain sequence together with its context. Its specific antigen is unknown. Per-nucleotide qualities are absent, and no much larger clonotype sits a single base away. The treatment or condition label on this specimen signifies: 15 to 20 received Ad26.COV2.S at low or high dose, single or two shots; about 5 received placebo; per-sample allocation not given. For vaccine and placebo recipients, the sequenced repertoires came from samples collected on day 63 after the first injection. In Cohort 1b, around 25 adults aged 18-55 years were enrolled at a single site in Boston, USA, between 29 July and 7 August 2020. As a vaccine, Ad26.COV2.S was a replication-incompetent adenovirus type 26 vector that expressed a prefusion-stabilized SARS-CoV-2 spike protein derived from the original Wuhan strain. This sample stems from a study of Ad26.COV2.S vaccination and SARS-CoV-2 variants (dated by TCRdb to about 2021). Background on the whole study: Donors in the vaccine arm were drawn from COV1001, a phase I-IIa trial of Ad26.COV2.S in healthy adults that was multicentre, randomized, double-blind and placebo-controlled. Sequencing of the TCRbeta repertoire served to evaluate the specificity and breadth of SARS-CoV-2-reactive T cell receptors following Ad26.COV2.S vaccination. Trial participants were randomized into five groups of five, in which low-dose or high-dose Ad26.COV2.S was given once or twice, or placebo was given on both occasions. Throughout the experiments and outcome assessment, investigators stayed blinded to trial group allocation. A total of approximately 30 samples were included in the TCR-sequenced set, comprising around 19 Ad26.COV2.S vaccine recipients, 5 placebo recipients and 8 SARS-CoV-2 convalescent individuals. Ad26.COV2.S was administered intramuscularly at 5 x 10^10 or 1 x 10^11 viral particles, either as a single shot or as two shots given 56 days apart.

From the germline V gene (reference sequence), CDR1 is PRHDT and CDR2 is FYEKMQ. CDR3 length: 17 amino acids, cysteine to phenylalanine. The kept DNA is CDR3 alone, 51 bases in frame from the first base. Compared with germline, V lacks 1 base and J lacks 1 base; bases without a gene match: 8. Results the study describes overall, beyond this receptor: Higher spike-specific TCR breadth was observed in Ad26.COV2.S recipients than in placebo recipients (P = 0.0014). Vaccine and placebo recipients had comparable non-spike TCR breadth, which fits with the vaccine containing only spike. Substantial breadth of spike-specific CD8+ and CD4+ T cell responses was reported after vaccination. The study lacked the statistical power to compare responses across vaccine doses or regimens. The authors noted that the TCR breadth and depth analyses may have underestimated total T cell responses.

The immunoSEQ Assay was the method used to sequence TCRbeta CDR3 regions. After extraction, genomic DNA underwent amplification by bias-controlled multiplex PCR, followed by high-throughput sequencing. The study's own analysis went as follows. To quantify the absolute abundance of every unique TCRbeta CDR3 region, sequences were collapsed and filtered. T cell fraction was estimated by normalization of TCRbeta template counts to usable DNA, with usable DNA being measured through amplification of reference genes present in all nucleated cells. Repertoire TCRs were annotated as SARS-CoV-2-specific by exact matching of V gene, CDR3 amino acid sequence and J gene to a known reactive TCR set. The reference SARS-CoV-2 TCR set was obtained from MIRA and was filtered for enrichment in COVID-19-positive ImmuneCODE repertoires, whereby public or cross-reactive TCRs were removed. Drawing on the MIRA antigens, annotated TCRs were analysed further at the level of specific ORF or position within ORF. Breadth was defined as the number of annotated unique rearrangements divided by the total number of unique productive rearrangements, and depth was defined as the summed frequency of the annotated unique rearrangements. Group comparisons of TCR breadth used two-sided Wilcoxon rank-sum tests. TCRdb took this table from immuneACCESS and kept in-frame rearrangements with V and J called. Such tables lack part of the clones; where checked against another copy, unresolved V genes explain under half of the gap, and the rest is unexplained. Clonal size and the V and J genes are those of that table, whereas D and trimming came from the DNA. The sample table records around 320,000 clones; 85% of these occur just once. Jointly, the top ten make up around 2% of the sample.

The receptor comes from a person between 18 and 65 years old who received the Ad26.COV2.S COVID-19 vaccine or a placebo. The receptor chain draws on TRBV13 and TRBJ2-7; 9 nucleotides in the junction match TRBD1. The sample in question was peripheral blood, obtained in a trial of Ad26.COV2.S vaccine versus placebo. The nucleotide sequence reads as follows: TGTGCCAGCAGCTTAGCCAGACAGGGGGGAAATTCCTACGAGCAGTACTTC. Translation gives CASSLARQGGNSYEQYF.